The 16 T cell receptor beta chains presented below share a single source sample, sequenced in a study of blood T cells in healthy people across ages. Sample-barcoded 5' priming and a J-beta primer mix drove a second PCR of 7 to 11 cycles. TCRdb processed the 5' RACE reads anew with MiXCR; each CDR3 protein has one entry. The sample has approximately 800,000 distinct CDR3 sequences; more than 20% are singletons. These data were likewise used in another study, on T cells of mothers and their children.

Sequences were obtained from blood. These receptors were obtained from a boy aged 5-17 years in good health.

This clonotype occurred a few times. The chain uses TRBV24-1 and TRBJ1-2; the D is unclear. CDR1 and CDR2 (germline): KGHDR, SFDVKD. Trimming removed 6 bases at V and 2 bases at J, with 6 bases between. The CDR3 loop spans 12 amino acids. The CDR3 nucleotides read TGTGCCACCAGTATGTGGAACTATGGCTACACCTTC. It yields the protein CATSMWNYGYTF.

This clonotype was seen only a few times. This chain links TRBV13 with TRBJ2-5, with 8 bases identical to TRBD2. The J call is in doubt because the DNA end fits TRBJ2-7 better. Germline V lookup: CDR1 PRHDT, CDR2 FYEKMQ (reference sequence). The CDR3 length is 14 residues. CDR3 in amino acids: CASSFSGKGYEQYF. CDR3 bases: TGTGCCAGCAGCTTTAGCGGGAAGGGCTACGAGCAGTACTTC.

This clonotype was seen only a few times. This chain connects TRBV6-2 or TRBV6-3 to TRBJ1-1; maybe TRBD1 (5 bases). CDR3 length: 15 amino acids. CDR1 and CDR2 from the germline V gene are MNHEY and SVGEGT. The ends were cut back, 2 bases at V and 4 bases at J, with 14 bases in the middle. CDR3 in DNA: TGTGCCAGCAGTTACGGTTTTGCAGGGTTCACTGAAGCTTTCTTT. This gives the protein CASSYGFAGFTEAFF.

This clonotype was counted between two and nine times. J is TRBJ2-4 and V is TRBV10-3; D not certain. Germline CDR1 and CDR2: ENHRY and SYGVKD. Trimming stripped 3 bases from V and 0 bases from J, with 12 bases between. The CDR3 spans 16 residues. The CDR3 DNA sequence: TGTGCCATCAGTGAAAGTCCGCCTGAAGCCAAAAACATTCAGTACTTC. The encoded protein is CAISESPPEAKNIQYF.

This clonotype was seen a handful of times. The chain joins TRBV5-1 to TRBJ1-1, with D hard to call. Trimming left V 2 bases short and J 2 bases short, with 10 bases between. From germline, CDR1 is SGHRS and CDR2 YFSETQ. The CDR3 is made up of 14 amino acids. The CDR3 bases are TGCGCCAGCAGCTTTAGTCGGAGTAACACTGAAGCTTTCTTT. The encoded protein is CASSFSRSNTEAFF.

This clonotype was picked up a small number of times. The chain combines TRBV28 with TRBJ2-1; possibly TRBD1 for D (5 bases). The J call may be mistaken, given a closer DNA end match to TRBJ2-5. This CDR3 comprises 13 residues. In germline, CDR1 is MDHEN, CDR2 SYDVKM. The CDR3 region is CASTETQRGTQYF. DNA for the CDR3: TGTGCCAGCACCGAGACCCAAAGGGGGACCCAGTACTTC.

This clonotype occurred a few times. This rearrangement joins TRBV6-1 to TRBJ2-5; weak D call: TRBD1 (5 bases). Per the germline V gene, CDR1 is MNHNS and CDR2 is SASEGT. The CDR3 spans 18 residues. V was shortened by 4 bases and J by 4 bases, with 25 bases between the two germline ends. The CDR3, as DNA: TGTGCCAGCAGTGCGGTAGGAAAAGGGGTGCGGCCCTCAGAGACCCAGTACTTC. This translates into CASSAVGKGVRPSETQYF.

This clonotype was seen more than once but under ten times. CDR3 DNA: TGTGCCATCAACGGGGCTAGCCCCTACCAAGAGACCCAGTACTTC. Its translation: CAINGASPYQETQYF. The chain couples TRBV7-9 to TRBJ2-5; tentatively, D is TRBD1 or TRBD2 (5 bases each). The CDR3 covers 15 residues. CDR1 is SEHNR, CDR2 FQNEAQ, per germline (reference sequence). The germline V and J ends were trimmed by 10 bases and 0 bases, with 18 bases remaining between them.

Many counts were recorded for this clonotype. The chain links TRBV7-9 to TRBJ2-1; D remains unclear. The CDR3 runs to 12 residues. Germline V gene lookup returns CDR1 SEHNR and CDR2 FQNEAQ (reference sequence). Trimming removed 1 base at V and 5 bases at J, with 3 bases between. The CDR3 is CASSLGHNEQFF. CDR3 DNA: TGTGCCAGCAGCTTAGGCCACAATGAGCAGTTCTTC.

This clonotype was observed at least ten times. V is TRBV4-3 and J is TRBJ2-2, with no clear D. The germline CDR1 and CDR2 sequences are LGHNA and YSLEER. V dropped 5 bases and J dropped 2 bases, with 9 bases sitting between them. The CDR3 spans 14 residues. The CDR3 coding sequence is TGCGCCAGCAGCTGGCAGCAAAACACCGGGGAGCTGTTTTTT. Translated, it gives CASSWQQNTGELFF.

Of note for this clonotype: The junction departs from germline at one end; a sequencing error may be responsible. The CDR3 bases are TGTGCTAGCAGCCAAGGGGACGGGACAATCTATGGCTACACCTTC. Its translation is CASSQGDGTIYGYTF. The chain carries TRBV14 and TRBJ1-2; tentative D call: TRBD1 (6 bases). Germline CDR1 reads SGHDN; CDR2 reads FVKESK. The CDR3 is 15 amino acids.

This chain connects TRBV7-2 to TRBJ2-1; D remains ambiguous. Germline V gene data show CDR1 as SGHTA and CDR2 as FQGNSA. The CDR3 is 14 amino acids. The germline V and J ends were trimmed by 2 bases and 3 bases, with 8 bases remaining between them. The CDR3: CASSLHGSYNEQFF. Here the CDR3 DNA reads TGTGCCAGCAGCTTACATGGTAGCTACAATGAGCAGTTCTTC.

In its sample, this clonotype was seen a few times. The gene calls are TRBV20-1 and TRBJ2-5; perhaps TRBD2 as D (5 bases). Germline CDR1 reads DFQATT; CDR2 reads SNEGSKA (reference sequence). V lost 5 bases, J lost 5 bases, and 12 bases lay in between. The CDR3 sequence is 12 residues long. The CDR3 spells CSARLRAETQYF. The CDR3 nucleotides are TGCAGTGCTCGACTACGAGCGGAGACCCAGTACTTC.

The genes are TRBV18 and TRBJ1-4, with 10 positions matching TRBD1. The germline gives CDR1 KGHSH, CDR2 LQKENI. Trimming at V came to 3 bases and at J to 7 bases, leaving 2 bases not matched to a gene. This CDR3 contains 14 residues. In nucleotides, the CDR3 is TGTGCCAGCTCACCGACAGGGGGCCTTGAAAAACTGTTTTTT. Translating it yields CASSPTGGLEKLFF.

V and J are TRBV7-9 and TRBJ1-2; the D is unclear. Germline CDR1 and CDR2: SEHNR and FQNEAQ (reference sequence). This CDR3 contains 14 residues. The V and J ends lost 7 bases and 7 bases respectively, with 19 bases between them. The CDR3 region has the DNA TGTGCCAGCACCCTGCTCCTAAACTCAGGTGGCTACACCTTC. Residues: CASTLLLNSGGYTF.

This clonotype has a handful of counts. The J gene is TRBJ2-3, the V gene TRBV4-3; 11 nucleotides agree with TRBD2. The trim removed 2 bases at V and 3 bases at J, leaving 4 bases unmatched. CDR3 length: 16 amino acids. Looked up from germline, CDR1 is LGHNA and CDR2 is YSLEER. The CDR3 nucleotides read TGCGCCAGCAGCCAATCGACTAGCGGGATGACAGATACGCAGTATTTT. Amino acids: CASSQSTSGMTDTQYF.